Reported below is one T cell receptor beta chain. Its antigen is unidentified. Mismatch with germline at one junction end may stem from a read error. This CDR3 contains 16 residues. Germline V CDR1 and CDR2: MNHEY, SVGEGT. This entry belongs to a study of read filtering for tumor transcriptome and immune sequencing. Study-level background: DNase treatment preceded whole-transcriptome library preparation. Study results and caveats: Without single-read clonotypes, shared clonotype proportions correlated more between IR-seq and RNA-seq.

From roughly 390 ng of RNA, a library with molecular barcoded alpha/delta and beta/gamma adaptors was made. TCRdb reprocessed the reads via MiXCR and lists one record per CDR3 protein. The sample contains some 120,000 distinct CDR3 sequences, over 10% of which appear only once. The material sequenced was a population of CD138-negative cells sorted from bone marrow. This sequence joins TRBV6-2 or TRBV6-3 and TRBJ2-5; 14 bases agree with TRBD2. This TCR derives from a donor over 35 with multiple myeloma. The CDR3 protein is CTSSYGLAGGGETQYF. CDR3 bases: TGTACCAGCAGTTACGGACTAGCGGGAGGTGGAGAGACCCAGTACTTC.